The 17 T cell receptor beta chains listed next were all sequenced from one sample in a study of cytomegalovirus exposure and HLA in healthy donors. The PCR contained 60 Vbeta and 13 Jbeta primers. TCRdb's copy holds only in-frame clones and misses some; the assay was immunoSEQ multiplex PCR. The sample lists about 99,000 clones, 60% to 70% occurring once. The sequencing sample was made of PBMCs. Every receptor here comes from a woman aged 45-65 years in good health and CMV-seronegative.

The V and J genes are TRBV5-4 and TRBJ1-1; TRBD1 might be the D (5 bases). CDR3 length: 13 residues. The V and J ends lost 2 bases and 4 bases respectively, with 9 bases between them. Germline values: CDR1 SGHNT, CDR2 YYREEE (reference sequence). CDR3 loop: CASSFQGGTEAFF. The CDR3 nucleotides read TGTGCCAGCAGCTTCCAGGGAGGCACTGAAGCTTTCTTT.

This clone was counted between two and nine times. The J gene is TRBJ1-4, the V gene TRBV5-5, with 8 positions matching TRBD1. This CDR3 is built from 16 residues. V dropped 3 bases and J dropped 8; count of bases not matched to a gene: 12. Per germline, CDR1 SGHKS and CDR2 YYEKEE (reference sequence). CDR3 region: CASSSTPGTGGEKLFF. In nucleotides, the CDR3 is TGTGCCAGCAGCTCAACTCCCGGGACAGGCGGGGAAAAACTGTTTTTT.

The chain carries TRBV6-1 and TRBJ1-5, with D possibly matching TRBD1 (6 bases). In germline, CDR1 is MNHNS, CDR2 SASEGT. The CDR3 is 15 amino acids. Trimming stripped 5 bases from V and 4 bases from J, with 15 bases between. For the CDR3, the DNA is TGTGCCAGCAGTCCCTTGGACAGAGGGAATCAGCCCCAGCATTTT. This gives the protein CASSPLDRGNQPQHF.

This clone was observed once. The rearrangement uses TRBV27 and TRBJ2-1; a possible D gene is TRBD2 (6 bases). Germline CDR1 and CDR2: MNHEY and SMNVEV (reference sequence). The V end was cut by 5 bases, the J end by 0 bases, with 11 bases between. The CDR3 sequence is 15 residues long. CDR3 nucleotide sequence: TGTGCCAGCAGTCACCCGACTAGCTCCTACAATGAGCAGTTCTTC. Translated: CASSHPTSSYNEQFF.

The chain is built from TRBV6-4 and TRBJ2-1; 8 nucleotides align to TRBD2. This CDR3 is built from 15 residues. From germline, CDR1 is MRHNA and CDR2 SNTAGT. The trim removed 3 bases at V and 7 bases at J, leaving 8 bases unmatched. CDR3 bases: TGTGCCAGCAGTGATTTGGGCGGGGGGACGAATGAGCAGTTCTTC. Its translation is CASSDLGGGTNEQFF.

The chain links TRBV5-4 to TRBJ2-1, with 12 bases that match TRBD1. V was clipped by 2 bases and J by 12 bases; unmatched bases: 15. CDR1 is SGHNT, CDR2 YYREEE, per germline (reference sequence). This CDR3 region has 17 residues. This CDR3 reads CASSFSPGTGGQAGQFF. Here the CDR3 DNA reads TGTGCCAGCAGCTTCTCGCCCGGGACAGGGGGCCAAGCAGGGCAGTTCTTC.

This clone was observed a handful of times. The genes are TRBV19 and TRBJ2-1, with 9 nucleotides matching TRBD2. V gave up 10 bases and J gave up 7 bases; unmatched junction bases: 14. Per germline, CDR1 LNHDA and CDR2 SQIVND (reference sequence). The CDR3 runs to 15 residues. The CDR3 DNA reads as TGTGCCACCACCGGGACTAGCCGGAGAGTTAATGAGCAGTTCTTC. It translates to CATTGTSRRVNEQFF. Filled out from reference TRBV19 and TRBJ2-1, the complete variable domain reads DGGITQSPKYLFRKEGQNVTLSCEQNLNHDAMYWYRQDPGQGLRLIYYSQIVNDFQKGDIAEGYSVSREKKESFPLTVTSAQKNPTAFYLCATTGTSRRVNEQFFGPGTRLTVL.

This clone occurred a few times. The chain employs TRBV4-1 and TRBJ1-2; possibly TRBD1 for D (6 bases). The CDR3 spans 16 residues. Trimming stripped 0 bases from V and 3 bases from J, with 14 bases between. Germline loops: CDR1 MGHRA, CDR2 YSYEKL. DNA for the CDR3: TGCGCCAGCAGCCAAGATAGTGTGCAGGGGTACTATGGCTACACCTTC. This sequence encodes CASSQDSVQGYYGYTF.

The chain is built from TRBV6-6 and TRBJ2-7, with 9 bases that match TRBD1. The CDR3 has 14 residues. Germline lookup yields CDR1 MNHNY and CDR2 SVGAGI (reference sequence). The V gene end was trimmed by 2 bases and the J gene end by 7 bases; junction bases not matched to a gene: 6. The CDR3 DNA reads TGTGCCAGCAGTTACATGGGACAGGGTATGGAGCAGTACTTC. It yields the protein CASSYMGQGMEQYF.

This clone has more than one count but fewer than ten. This chain links TRBV7-9 with TRBJ1-4; 10 bases agree with TRBD1. There are 15 residues in the CDR3. Germline lookup yields CDR1 SEHNR and CDR2 FQNEAQ (reference sequence). Losses at the gene ends were 5 bases for V and 3 bases for J; bases not matched to a gene: 3. The CDR3: CASSIGQGANEKLFF. CDR3 nucleotide sequence: TGTGCCAGCAGCATAGGACAGGGGGCTAATGAAAAACTGTTTTTT. Filled out from reference TRBV7-9 and TRBJ1-4, the complete variable domain reads DTGVSQNPRHKITKRGQNVTFRCDPISEHNRLYWYRQTLGQGPEFLTYFQNEAQLEKSRLLSDRFSAERPKGSFSTLEIQRTEQGDSAMYLCASSIGQGANEKLFFGSGTQLSVL.

The J gene is TRBJ2-1, the V gene TRBV5-4; D may be TRBD2 (5 bases). The V end was cut by 4 bases, the J end by 3 bases, with 14 bases between. The CDR3 contains 15 residues. Germline V CDR1 and CDR2: SGHNT, YYREEE (reference sequence). The CDR3 loop reads CASSTPRADYNEQFF. Here the CDR3 DNA reads TGTGCCAGCAGCACCCCGAGAGCGGACTACAATGAGCAGTTCTTC.

For the CDR3, the DNA is TGTGCCAGCAGCAAAGGGACTAGCGGGGGGGCCAGTGATACGCAGTATTTT. Translating it yields CASSKGTSGGASDTQYF. This sequence joins TRBV21-1 and TRBJ2-3; TRBD2 is taken as the D call from the table, unchecked against the DNA. TRBV21-1 constitutes a pseudogene. This CDR3 is 17 amino acids long.

This clone has only one observation. The rearrangement links TRBV6-1 to TRBJ2-1; 10 bases map to TRBD2. V was clipped by 5 bases and J by 3 bases; unmatched bases: 4. This CDR3 comprises 15 residues. The V gene's germline CDR1 is MNHNS and CDR2 SASEGT. Here the CDR3 reads CASSPSGSVYNEQFF. Written as DNA, the CDR3 is TGTGCCAGCAGTCCTAGCGGGAGCGTCTACAATGAGCAGTTCTTC.

There are a few counts of this clone. The rearrangement links TRBV11-2 to TRBJ2-7; maybe TRBD2 (6 bases). Trimming shortened V by 2 bases and J by 2 bases, and 13 bases separated the two germline ends. In germline, CDR1 is SGHAT, CDR2 FQNNGV. The CDR3 consists of 15 residues. The CDR3 region is CASSLYFGRAYEQYF. CDR3 DNA: TGTGCCAGCAGCTTATATTTCGGGAGAGCCTACGAGCAGTACTTC.

About this clone itself: One end of the junction varies from germline; a read error may be responsible. The rearrangement links TRBV5-1 to TRBJ2-7; perhaps TRBD1 as D (6 bases). The V gene's germline CDR1 is SGHRS and CDR2 YFSETQ. This CDR3 has 14 amino acids. CDR3 coding DNA: TGCGCCAGCAGCCCTACAGGGAACTCCTACGAGCAGTATTTC. It encodes CASSPTGNSYEQYF.

This chain connects TRBV4-2 to TRBJ1-5; TRBD1 aligns across 9 bases. J was trimmed by 5 bases and V by 4 bases; bases with no gene match: 6. Germline V gene data show CDR1 as LGHNA and CDR2 as YNFKEQ. This CDR3 has 15 residues. The CDR3 DNA is TGTGCCAGCAGCCTTACAGGGGGCAATGATCAGCCCCAGCATTTT. This sequence encodes CASSLTGGNDQPQHF.

The chain is built from TRBV13 and TRBJ2-3; 12 nucleotides match TRBD2. With 4 bases clipped from V and 5 bases from J, the junction kept 13 bases outside the gene matches. The CDR3 is made up of 18 amino acids. Germline-derived CDR1 and CDR2 are PRHDT and FYEKMQ (reference sequence). The CDR3 nucleotides read TGTGCCAGCAGCTATGGTCGGGCTAGCGGGAGGGCCTTAGATACGCAGTATTTT. As protein: CASSYGRASGRALDTQYF.